The 25 T cell receptor beta chains below were found in one sample sequenced in a study of control samples from healthy donors and cancer patients. Measured with immunoSEQ multiplex PCR; TCRdb has only the in-frame clones, and not every one. The sample holds 70,000 to 75,000 clones, about 95% seen once. Sequencing was done on a sample of blood. All receptors derive from a woman under 40 in good health.

The rearrangement uses TRBV7-3 and TRBJ2-3, with D perhaps matching TRBD2 (6 bases). The germline V and J ends were trimmed by 5 bases and 2 bases, with 11 bases remaining between them. Looked up from germline, CDR1 is SGHTA and CDR2 is FQGTGA. CDR3 size: 14 residues. CDR3 bases: TGTGCCAGCAGCCGGAGGGGACCCACAGATACGCAGTATTTT. This sequence encodes CASSRRGPTDTQYF. The variable domain in full, with the rest retrieved from reference TRBV7-3 and TRBJ2-3, is GAGVSQTPSNKVTEKGKYVELRCDPISGHTALYWYRQSLGQGPEFLIYFQGTGAADDSGLPNDRFFAVRPEGSVSTLKIQRTERGDSAVYLCASSRRGPTDTQYFGPGTRLTVL.

This chain joins TRBV7-9 and TRBJ1-4; D remains ambiguous. CDR1 is SEHNR and CDR2 is FQNEAQ in the germline V gene (reference sequence). V lost 5 bases to trimming and J lost 3 bases, with 7 bases between them. This CDR3 is 13 amino acids long. The CDR3 DNA follows: TGTGCCAGCAGCCCCCCCTCTAATGAAAAACTGTTTTTT. Residues: CASSPPSNEKLFF.

The genes are TRBV5-1 and TRBJ2-2, with D possibly being TRBD1 (6 bases). Trimming took off 4 bases at V and 4 bases at J, with 11 bases between the two ends. This CDR3 region has 14 residues. Germline V CDR1 and CDR2: SGHRS, YFSETQ. CDR3 sequence: CASSLGQLTGELFF. In DNA form, the CDR3 reads TGCGCCAGCAGCCTAGGACAGCTCACCGGGGAGCTGTTTTTT. The variable domain in full, with the rest retrieved from reference TRBV5-1 and TRBJ2-2, is KAGVTQTPRYLIKTRGQQVTLSCSPISGHRSVSWYQQTPGQGLQFLFEYFSETQRNKGNFPGRFSGRQFSNSRSEMNVSTLELGDSALYLCASSLGQLTGELFFGEGSRLTVL.

The chain is built from TRBV3-1 (or the pseudogene TRBV3-2) and TRBJ2-2; no clear D gene. In germline, CDR1 is LGHDT, CDR2 YNNKEL (reference sequence). The CDR3 is 11 amino acids. Trimming took 4 bases from V and 7 from J, leaving 4 bases between them. The CDR3 spells CASSRNGELFF. The CDR3 DNA reads TGTGCCAGCAGCCGCAACGGGGAGCTGTTTTTT.

The chain has TRBV27 and TRBJ1-5; D is undetermined. V lost 2 bases and J 4 bases, leaving 9 bases between the germline ends. Per germline, CDR1 MNHEY and CDR2 SMNVEV (reference sequence). The CDR3 has 14 residues. The CDR3 DNA reads TGTGCCAGCAGTTTAAAGGGTTGGAATCAGCCCCAGCATTTT. It is translated as CASSLKGWNQPQHF.

The chain uses TRBV5-6 and TRBJ1-6; 9 bases line up with TRBD1. The germline CDR1 and CDR2 sequences are SGHDT and YYEEEE. Losses at the gene ends were 4 bases for V and 6 bases for J; bases not matched to a gene: 8. There are 16 residues in the CDR3. The CDR3 DNA reads as TGTGCCAGCAGCGACCGGGGACAGGGTTTTAATTCACCCCTCCACTTT. Translating gives CASSDRGQGFNSPLHF.

The genes are TRBV5-1 and TRBJ1-6, with 12 bases aligning to TRBD1. CDR3 size: 19 residues. The V gene end was trimmed by 1 base and the J gene end by 7 bases; junction bases not matched to a gene: 12. CDR1 is SGHRS and CDR2 is YFSETQ in the germline V gene. In nucleotides, the CDR3 is TGCGCCAGCAGCTTGTCCGGGACAGGGGGCAATGTAAAGAATTCACCCCTCCACTTT. It codes for CASSLSGTGGNVKNSPLHF.

A few counts support this clone. The CDR3 protein is CASSFSRGSTGELFF. CDR3 in DNA: TGTGCCAGCAGTTTCTCCAGGGGGAGCACCGGGGAGCTGTTTTTT. The chain joins TRBV28 to TRBJ2-2, with TRBD1 identical over 7 bases. This CDR3 comprises 15 residues. The germline CDR1 and CDR2 sequences are MDHEN and SYDVKM. Unmatched junction bases numbered 5, after V lost 3 bases and J lost 4 bases. Filled out from reference TRBV28 and TRBJ2-2, the complete variable domain reads DVKVTQSSRYLVKRTGEKVFLECVQDMDHENMFWYRQDPGLGLRLIYFSYDVKMKEKGDIPEGYSVSREKKERFSLILESASTNQTSMYLCASSFSRGSTGELFFGEGSRLTVL.

This chain uses TRBV2 with TRBJ1-2; TRBD1 might be the D (5 bases). CDR3 size: 12 residues. Per germline, CDR1 SNHLY and CDR2 FYNNEI. V was trimmed by 6 bases and J by 7 bases, leaving 12 bases between them. The CDR3 sequence is CASSRDEAGYTF. The CDR3 nucleotides read TGTGCCAGCAGCCGGGACGAAGCTGGCTACACCTTC.

The chain combines TRBV5-1 with TRBJ2-1, with 10 bases identical to TRBD1. Germline trimming cut 4 bases from V and 4 bases from J; bases unmatched to any gene: 5. CDR3 size: 15 residues. Germline-derived CDR1 and CDR2 are SGHRS and YFSETQ. The CDR3 region is CASSPGQGSYNEQFF. CDR3 sequence (DNA): TGCGCCAGCAGCCCGGGACAGGGGTCGTACAATGAGCAGTTCTTC.

The chain joins TRBV5-1 to TRBJ1-1; D is perhaps TRBD1 (6 bases). Germline CDR1 is SGHRS and CDR2 is YFSETQ. Trimming took 0 bases from V and 4 from J, leaving 13 bases between them. This CDR3 region has 15 residues. Here the CDR3 DNA reads TGCGCCAGCAGCTTGGCAGGGGATATGGGCACTGAAGCTTTCTTT. This codes for CASSLAGDMGTEAFF.

This chain uses TRBV30 with TRBJ1-2; 8 nucleotides align to TRBD1. CDR3 length: 13 amino acids. Per germline, CDR1 GTSNPN and CDR2 SVGIG (reference sequence). V shed 4 bases and J 4 bases; nucleotides not matched to a gene: 5. CDR3 sequence: CAWTWTGIYGYTF. The CDR3 coding sequence is TGTGCCTGGACCTGGACAGGGATCTATGGCTACACCTTC.

The chain employs TRBV6-5 and TRBJ1-1, with a weak D call TRBD1 (5 bases). CDR1 is MNHEY, CDR2 SVGAGI, per germline. The length of the CDR3 is 14 residues. Trimming removed 5 bases from V and 2 bases from J, with 12 bases in between. The CDR3 DNA is TGTGCCAGCAGTACCAACACAGGAAACACTGAAGCTTTCTTT. It is translated as CASSTNTGNTEAFF.

The J gene is TRBJ1-1, the V gene TRBV6-1, with D tentatively TRBD1 (6 bases). Germline V gene sequence: CDR1 MNHNS, CDR2 SASEGT. V dropped 2 bases and J dropped 1 base, with 11 bases sitting between them. The CDR3 covers 15 residues. CDR3 coding DNA: TGTGCCAGCAGTGAATGGGGGGCCCCGAACACTGAAGCTTTCTTT. Encoded protein: CASSEWGAPNTEAFF.

The chain links TRBV25-1 to TRBJ1-1; 7 nucleotides line up with TRBD1. CDR3 size: 12 residues. V was clipped by 6 bases and J by 4 bases; unmatched bases: 2. Germline CDR1 reads MGHDK; CDR2 reads SYGVNS. The CDR3 nucleotides read TGTGCCAGCAGCCGACAGGGCACTGAAGCTTTCTTT. It codes for CASSRQGTEAFF.

V and J are TRBV9 and TRBJ1-5; D possibly corresponds to TRBD1 (5 bases). The germline V gene has CDR1 SGDLS and CDR2 YYNGEE. V was pared by 4 bases and J by 8 bases, with 19 bases between. The CDR3 consists of 15 residues. The CDR3: CASSKGDSAGEPQHF. CDR3 bases: TGTGCCAGCAGCAAAGGGGACTCCGCGGGGGAGCCCCAGCATTTT.

This sequence joins TRBV19 and TRBJ2-2; D perhaps matches TRBD1 (6 bases). CDR1 LNHDA and CDR2 SQIVND come from the germline V gene (reference sequence). The CDR3 is 14 residues long. The germline V and J ends were trimmed by 3 bases and 2 bases, with 7 bases remaining between them. The CDR3 DNA reads TGTGCCAGTAGTATGGACAGTAACACCGGGGAGCTGTTTTTT. Protein product: CASSMDSNTGELFF. The entire variable domain, with the rest obtained from reference TRBV19 and TRBJ2-2, is as follows: DGGITQSPKYLFRKEGQNVTLSCEQNLNHDAMYWYRQDPGQGLRLIYYSQIVNDFQKGDIAEGYSVSREKKESFPLTVTSAQKNPTAFYLCASSMDSNTGELFFGEGSRLTVL.

This sequence joins TRBV5-1 and TRBJ1-6, with 7 bases that match TRBD1. The CDR3 is made up of 15 amino acids. The germline CDR1 and CDR2 sequences are SGHRS and YFSETQ. V lost 3 bases to trimming and J lost 7 bases; unmatched junction nucleotides: 7. Written as DNA, the CDR3 is TGCGCCAGCAGCTCAGCGGGACAGAAGAATTCACCCCTCCACTTT. Amino acid sequence: CASSSAGQKNSPLHF.

The V and J genes are TRBV6-6 and TRBJ1-5, with 7 bases lining up with TRBD1. Germline values: CDR1 MNHNY, CDR2 SVGAGI (reference sequence). After removal of 5 bases from V and 0 bases from J, the junction contained 16 bases not matched to a gene. The CDR3 length is 19 residues. Written as DNA, the CDR3 is TGTGCCAGCAGTCTACCACCGGGACAGAGATATAATAGCAATCAGCCCCAGCATTTT. It codes for CASSLPPGQRYNSNQPQHF.

The V and J genes are TRBV19 and TRBJ1-1, with D maybe TRBD1 (6 bases). Trimming left V 5 bases short and J 2 bases short, with 24 bases between. The CDR3 extends over 18 amino acids. Germline V gene lookup returns CDR1 LNHDA and CDR2 SQIVND (reference sequence). The CDR3 spells CASSPETGGHKGNTEAFF. In nucleotides, the CDR3 is TGTGCCAGTAGTCCAGAAACGGGGGGACATAAAGGAAACACTGAAGCTTTCTTT.

The V gene is TRBV29-1, the J gene TRBJ2-5, with TRBD1 matching 8 bases. The CDR3 sequence is 12 residues long. Trimming at V came to 4 bases and at J to 5 bases, leaving 3 bases not matched to a gene. Germline loops: CDR1 SQVTM, CDR2 ANQGSEA. CDR3 DNA: TGCAGCGTTGGACAGGGGAGGGAGACCCAGTACTTC. Its protein product is CSVGQGRETQYF. The full variable domain, completed using reference TRBV29-1 and TRBJ2-5, is SAVISQKPSRDICQRGTSLTIQCQVDSQVTMMFWYRQQPGQSLTLIATANQGSEATYESGFVIDKFPISRPNLTFSTLTVSNMSPEDSSIYLCSVGQGRETQYFGPGTRLLVL.

The rearrangement joins TRBV27 to TRBJ2-6; D not resolved. The CDR3 loop spans 14 amino acids. V dropped 3 bases and J dropped 4 bases, with 7 bases sitting between them. Germline V gene data show CDR1 as MNHEY and CDR2 as SMNVEV (reference sequence). DNA of the CDR3: TGTGCCAGCAGTTTGGGTGGAGGGGCCAACGTCCTGACTTTC. Protein product: CASSLGGGANVLTF.

The chain combines TRBV27 with TRBJ2-5; 7 nucleotides line up with TRBD1. This CDR3 region has 16 residues. Germline loops: CDR1 MNHEY, CDR2 SMNVEV (reference sequence). V lost 5 bases to trimming and J lost 5 bases; unmatched junction nucleotides: 14. CDR3 sequence: CASSTRRQGSWETQYF. In nucleotides, the CDR3 is TGTGCCAGCAGTACCCGACGACAGGGCTCCTGGGAGACCCAGTACTTC.

The gene calls are TRBV12-3 or TRBV12-4 and TRBJ1-2, with D maybe TRBD1 (5 bases). This CDR3 region has 11 residues. The ends were cut back, 2 bases at V and 7 bases at J, with 5 bases in the middle. CDR3 sequence (DNA): TGTGCCAGCAGTTTAAGGGGTGGCTACACCTTC. Its translation: CASSLRGGYTF.

The chain is built from TRBV3-1 (or the pseudogene TRBV3-2) and TRBJ2-2; 10 bases map to TRBD2. V lost 5 bases, J lost 5 bases, and 8 bases stayed unmatched. This CDR3 has 16 residues. Germline assignment: CDR1 LGHDT and CDR2 YNNKEL (reference sequence). CDR3 DNA sequence: TGTGCCAGCAGCTATCTAAGCGGGGGGGCAACCGGGGAGCTGTTTTTT. Translated, it gives CASSYLSGGATGELFF.